The present entry profiles one TCR beta chain with its context. The antigen remains unidentified. The germline gives CDR1 MNHEY, CDR2 SVGAGI. CDR3 length equals 16 residues. Between the trimmed V and J ends, which lost 4 bases and 3 bases, there was a span of 16 bases. The time point was: late sampling 161 to 241 days after vaccination in three convalescent patients. Described treatment: approximately 10-day PBMC culture with coronavirus spike peptide pools or control peptides (ViraFEST assay). This entry comes from a study of vaccination and CD4 T cells after COVID-19. Across the whole study: Overlapping spike peptides of SARS-CoV-2, HCoV-NL63, HCoV-OC43 and HCoV-229E stimulated the cells.

Cultured CD4+ T-cell DNA underwent Oncomine TCR Beta short-read sequencing. TCRdb passed the PCR reads through MiXCR, listing each CDR3 protein once. The table shows some 21,000 distinct CDR3 sequences, with 46% occurring only once. The rearrangement links TRBV6-5 to TRBJ1-5; D is unclear. This clonotype was obtained from a human donor who had recovered from COVID-19. The sequencing here drew on CD4+ T cells from blood, cultured in vitro, taken about 7 months after SARS-CoV-2 vaccination. In nucleotides, the CDR3 is TGTGCCAGCAGTTCCCAAACCACTAGAGACAATCAGCCCCAGCATTTT. It yields the protein CASSSQTTRDNQPQHF.